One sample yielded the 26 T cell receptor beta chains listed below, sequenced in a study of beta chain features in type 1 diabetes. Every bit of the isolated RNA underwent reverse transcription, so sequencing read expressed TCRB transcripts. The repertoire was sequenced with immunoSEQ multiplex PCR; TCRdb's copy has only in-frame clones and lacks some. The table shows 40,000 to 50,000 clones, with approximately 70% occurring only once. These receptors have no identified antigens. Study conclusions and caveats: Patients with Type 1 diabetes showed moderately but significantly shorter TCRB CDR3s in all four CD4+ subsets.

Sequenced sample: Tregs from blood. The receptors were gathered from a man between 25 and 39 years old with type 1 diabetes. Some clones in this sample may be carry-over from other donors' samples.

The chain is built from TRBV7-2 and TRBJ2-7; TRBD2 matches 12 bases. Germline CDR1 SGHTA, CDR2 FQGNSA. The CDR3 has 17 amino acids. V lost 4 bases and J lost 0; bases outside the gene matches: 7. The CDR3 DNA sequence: TGTGCCAGCAGCTCGCGACTAGCGGGGGCTAGCTCCTACGAGCAGTACTTC. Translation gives CASSSRLAGASSYEQYF.

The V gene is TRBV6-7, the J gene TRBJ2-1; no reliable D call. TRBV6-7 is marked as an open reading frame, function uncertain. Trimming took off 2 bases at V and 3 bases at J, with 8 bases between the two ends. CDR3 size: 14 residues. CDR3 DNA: TGTGCCAGCAGTTACATGGAGTACTACAATGAGCAGTTCTTC. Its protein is CASSYMEYYNEQFF.

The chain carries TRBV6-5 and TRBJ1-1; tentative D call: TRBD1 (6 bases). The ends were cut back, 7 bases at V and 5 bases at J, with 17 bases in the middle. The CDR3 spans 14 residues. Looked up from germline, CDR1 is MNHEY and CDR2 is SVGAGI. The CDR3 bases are TGTGCCAGCAAAGTAGACAGGTCGGATACTGAAGCTTTCTTT. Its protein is CASKVDRSDTEAFF.

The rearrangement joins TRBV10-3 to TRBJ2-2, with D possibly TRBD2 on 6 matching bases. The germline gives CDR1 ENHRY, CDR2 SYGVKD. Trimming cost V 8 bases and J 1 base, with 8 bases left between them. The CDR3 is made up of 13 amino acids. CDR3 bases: TGTGCCATCGGGGAGGAGAACACCGGGGAGCTGTTTTTT. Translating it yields CAIGEENTGELFF.

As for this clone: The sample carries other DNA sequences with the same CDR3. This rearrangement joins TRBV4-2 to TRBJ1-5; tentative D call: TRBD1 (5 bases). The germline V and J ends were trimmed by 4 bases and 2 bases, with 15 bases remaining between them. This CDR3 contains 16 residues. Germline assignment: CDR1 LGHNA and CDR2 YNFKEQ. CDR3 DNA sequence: TGTGCCAGCAGCCTAGCCCCGGGGGAGGGCAATCAGCCCCAGCATTTT. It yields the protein CASSLAPGEGNQPQHF.

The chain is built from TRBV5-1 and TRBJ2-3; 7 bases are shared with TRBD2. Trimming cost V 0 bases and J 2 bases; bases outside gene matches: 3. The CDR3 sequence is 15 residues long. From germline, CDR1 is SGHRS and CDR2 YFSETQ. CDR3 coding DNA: TGCGCCAGCAGCTTGGTGGCGGGGGACACAGATACGCAGTATTTT. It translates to CASSLVAGDTDTQYF.

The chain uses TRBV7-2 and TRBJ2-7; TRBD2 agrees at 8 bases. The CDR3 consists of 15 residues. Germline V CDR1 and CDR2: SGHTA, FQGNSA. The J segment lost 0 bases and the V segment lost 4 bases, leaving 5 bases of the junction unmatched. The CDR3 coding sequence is TGTGCCAGCAGCTCCGGGAGGGCAACCTCCTACGAGCAGTACTTC. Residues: CASSSGRATSYEQYF.

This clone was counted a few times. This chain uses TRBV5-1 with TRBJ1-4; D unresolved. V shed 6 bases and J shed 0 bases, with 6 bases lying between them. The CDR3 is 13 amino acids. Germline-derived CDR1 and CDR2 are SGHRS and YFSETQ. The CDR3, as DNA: TGCGCCAGCAAGGAGGCAACTAATGAAAAACTGTTTTTT. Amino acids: CASKEATNEKLFF. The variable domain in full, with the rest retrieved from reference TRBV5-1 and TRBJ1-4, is KAGVTQTPRYLIKTRGQQVTLSCSPISGHRSVSWYQQTPGQGLQFLFEYFSETQRNKGNFPGRFSGRQFSNSRSEMNVSTLELGDSALYLCASKEATNEKLFFGSGTQLSVL.

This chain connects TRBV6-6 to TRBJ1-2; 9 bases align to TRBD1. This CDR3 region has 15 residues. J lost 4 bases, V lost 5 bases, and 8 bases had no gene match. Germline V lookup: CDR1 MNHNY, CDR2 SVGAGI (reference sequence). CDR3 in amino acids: CASSRQGVVFYGYTF. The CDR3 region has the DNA TGTGCCAGCAGTCGACAGGGGGTTGTATTCTATGGCTACACCTTC.

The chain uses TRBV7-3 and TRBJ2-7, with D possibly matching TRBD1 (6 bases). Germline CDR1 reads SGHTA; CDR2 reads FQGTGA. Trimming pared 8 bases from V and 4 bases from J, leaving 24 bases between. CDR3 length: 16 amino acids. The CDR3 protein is CASPKSRRQESYEQYF. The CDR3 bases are TGTGCCAGCCCCAAATCGCGAAGACAGGAAAGTTACGAGCAGTACTTC. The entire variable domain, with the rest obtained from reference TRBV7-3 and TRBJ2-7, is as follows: GAGVSQTPSNKVTEKGKYVELRCDPISGHTALYWYRQSLGQGPEFLIYFQGTGAADDSGLPNDRFFAVRPEGSVSTLKIQRTERGDSAVYLCASPKSRRQESYEQYFGPGTRLTVT.

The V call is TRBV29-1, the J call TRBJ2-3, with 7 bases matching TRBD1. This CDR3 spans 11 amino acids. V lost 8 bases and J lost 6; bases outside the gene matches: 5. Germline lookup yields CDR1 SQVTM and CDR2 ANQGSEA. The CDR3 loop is CSSRQGDTQYF. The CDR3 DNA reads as TGCAGCTCCCGACAGGGCGATACGCAGTATTTT.

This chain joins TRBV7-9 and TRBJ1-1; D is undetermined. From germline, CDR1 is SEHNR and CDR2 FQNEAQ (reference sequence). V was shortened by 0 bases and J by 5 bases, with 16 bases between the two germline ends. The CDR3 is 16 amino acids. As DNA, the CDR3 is TGTGCCAGCAGCTTAGCGGCATCAAGAGGAAAAACTGAAGCTTTCTTT. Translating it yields CASSLAASRGKTEAFF.

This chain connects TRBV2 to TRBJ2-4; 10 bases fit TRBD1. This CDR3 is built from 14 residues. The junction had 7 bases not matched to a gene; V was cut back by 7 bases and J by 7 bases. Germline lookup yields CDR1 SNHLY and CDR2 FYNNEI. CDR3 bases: TGTGCCAGCAATGCCGGGACAGGGGTGAACATTCAGTACTTC. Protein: CASNAGTGVNIQYF.

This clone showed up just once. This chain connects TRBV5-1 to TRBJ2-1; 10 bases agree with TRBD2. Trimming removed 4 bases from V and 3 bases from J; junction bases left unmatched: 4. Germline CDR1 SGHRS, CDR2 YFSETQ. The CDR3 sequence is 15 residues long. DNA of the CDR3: TGCGCCAGCAGCCCCGGGACTAGCGTCTACAATGAGCAGTTCTTC. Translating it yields CASSPGTSVYNEQFF.

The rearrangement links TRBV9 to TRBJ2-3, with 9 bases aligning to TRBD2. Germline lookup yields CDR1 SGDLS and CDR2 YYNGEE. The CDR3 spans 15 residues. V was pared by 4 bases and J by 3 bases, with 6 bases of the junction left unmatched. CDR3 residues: CASSFRLAVTDTQYF. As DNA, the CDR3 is TGTGCCAGCAGCTTTCGACTAGCGGTGACAGATACGCAGTATTTT.

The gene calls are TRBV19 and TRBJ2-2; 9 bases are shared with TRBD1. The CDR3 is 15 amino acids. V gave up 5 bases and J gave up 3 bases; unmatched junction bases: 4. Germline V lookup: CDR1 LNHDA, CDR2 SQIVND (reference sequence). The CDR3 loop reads CASSLRTGDTGELFF. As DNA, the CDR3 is TGTGCCAGTAGTCTTCGGACAGGGGACACCGGGGAGCTGTTTTTT.

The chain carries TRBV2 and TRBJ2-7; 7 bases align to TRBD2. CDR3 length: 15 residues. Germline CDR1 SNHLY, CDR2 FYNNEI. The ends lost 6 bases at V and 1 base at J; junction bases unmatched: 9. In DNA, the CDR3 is TGTGCCAGCAGGCCCTTCGGGGGGTCATCCTACGAGCAGTACTTC. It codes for CASRPFGGSSYEQYF.

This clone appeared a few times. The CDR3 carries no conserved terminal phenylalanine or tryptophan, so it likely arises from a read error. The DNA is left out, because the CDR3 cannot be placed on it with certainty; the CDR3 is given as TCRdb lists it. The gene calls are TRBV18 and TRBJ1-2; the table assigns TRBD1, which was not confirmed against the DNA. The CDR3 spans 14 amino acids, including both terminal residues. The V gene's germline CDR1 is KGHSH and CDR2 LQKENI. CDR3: CASSGSGTGEASLL.

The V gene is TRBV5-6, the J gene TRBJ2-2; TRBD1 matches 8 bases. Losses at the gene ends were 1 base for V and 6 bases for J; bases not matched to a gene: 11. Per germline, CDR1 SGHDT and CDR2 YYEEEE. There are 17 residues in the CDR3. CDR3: CASSLLAGTGRAGELFF. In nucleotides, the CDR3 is TGTGCCAGCAGCTTGCTTGCCGGGACAGGCAGGGCCGGGGAGCTGTTTTTT.

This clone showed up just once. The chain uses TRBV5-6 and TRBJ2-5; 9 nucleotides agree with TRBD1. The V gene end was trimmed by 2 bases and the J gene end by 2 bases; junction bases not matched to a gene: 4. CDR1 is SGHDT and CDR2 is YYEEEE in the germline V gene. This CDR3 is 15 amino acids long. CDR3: CASSFLGQGQETQYF. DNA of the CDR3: TGTGCCAGCAGCTTTTTGGGACAGGGTCAAGAGACCCAGTACTTC.

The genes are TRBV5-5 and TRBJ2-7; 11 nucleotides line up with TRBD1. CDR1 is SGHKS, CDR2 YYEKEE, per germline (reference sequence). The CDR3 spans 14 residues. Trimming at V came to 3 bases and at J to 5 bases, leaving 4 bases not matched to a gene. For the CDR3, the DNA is TGTGCCAGCAGCTCACCGGGACAGGGGGACGAGCAGTACTTC. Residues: CASSSPGQGDEQYF.

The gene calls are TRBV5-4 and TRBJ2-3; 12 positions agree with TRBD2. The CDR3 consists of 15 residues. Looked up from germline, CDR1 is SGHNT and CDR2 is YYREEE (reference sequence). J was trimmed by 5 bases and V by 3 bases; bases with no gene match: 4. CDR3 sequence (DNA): TGTGCCAGCAGCTCTAGCGGGGGGGCAGGAGATACGCAGTATTTT. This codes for CASSSSGGAGDTQYF.

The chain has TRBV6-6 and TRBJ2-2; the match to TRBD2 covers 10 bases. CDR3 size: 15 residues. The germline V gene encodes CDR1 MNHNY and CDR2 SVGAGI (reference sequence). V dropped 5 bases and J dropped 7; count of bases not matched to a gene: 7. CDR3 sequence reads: CASSPRAGGHGELFF. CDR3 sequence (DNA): TGTGCCAGCAGTCCCAGAGCGGGGGGGCACGGGGAGCTGTTTTTT.

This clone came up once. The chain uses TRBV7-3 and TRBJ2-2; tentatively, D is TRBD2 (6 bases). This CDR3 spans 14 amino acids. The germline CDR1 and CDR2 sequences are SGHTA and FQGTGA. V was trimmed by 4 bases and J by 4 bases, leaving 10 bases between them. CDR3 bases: TGTGCCAGCAGCTCGGGACTTTTCACCGGGGAGCTGTTTTTT. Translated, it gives CASSSGLFTGELFF.

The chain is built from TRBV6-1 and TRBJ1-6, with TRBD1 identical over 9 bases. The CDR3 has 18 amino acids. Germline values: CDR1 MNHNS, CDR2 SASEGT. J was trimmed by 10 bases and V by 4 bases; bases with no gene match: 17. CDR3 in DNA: TGTGCCAGCAGTGCAGACCACCATGGACAGGGGAGGAGATCACCCCTCCACTTT. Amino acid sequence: CASSADHHGQGRRSPLHF.

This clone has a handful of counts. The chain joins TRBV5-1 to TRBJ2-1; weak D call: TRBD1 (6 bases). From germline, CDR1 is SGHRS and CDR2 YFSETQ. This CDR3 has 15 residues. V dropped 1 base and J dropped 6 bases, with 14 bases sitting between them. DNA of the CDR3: TGCGCCAGCAGCTTGTCAACAGGGACCCTCAATGAGCAGTTCTTC. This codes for CASSLSTGTLNEQFF.